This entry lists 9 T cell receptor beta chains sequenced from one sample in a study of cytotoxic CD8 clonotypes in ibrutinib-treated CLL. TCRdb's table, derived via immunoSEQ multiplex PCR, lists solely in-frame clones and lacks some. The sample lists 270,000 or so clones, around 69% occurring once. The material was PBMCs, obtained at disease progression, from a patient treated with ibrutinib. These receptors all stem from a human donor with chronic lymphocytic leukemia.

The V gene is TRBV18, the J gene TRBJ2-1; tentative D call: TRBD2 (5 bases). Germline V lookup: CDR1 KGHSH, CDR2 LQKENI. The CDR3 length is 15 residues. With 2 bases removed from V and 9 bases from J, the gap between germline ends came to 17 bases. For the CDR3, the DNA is TGTGCCAGCTCACCAAGCCCAGGCCTACTAGGTGAGCAGTTCTTC. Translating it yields CASSPSPGLLGEQFF.

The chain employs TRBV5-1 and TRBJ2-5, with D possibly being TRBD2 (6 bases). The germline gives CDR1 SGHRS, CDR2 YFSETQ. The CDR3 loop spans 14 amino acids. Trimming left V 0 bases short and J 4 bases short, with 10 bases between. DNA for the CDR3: TGCGCCAGCAGCTTGGTTTGGAGGGGAGAGACCCAGTACTTC. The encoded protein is CASSLVWRGETQYF. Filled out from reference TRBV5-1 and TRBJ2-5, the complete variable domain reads KAGVTQTPRYLIKTRGQQVTLSCSPISGHRSVSWYQQTPGQGLQFLFEYFSETQRNKGNFPGRFSGRQFSNSRSEMNVSTLELGDSALYLCASSLVWRGETQYFGPGTRLLVL.

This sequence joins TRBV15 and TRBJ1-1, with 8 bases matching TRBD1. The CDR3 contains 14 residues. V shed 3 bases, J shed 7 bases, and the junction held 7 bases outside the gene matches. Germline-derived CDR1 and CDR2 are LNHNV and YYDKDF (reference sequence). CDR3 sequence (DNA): TGTGCCACCAGCAGGGCGGACAGGGAATTTGAAGCTTTCTTT. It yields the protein CATSRADREFEAFF.

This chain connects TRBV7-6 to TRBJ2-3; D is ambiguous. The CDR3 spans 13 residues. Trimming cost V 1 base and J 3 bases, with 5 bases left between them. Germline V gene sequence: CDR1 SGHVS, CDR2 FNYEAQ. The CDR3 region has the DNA TGTGCCAGCAGCTTAGTGGATACAGATACGCAGTATTTT. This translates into CASSLVDTDTQYF.

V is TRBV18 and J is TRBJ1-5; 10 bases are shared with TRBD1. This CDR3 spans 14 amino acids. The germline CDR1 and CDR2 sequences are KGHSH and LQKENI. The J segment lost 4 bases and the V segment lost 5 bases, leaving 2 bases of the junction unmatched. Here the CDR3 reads CASSGDRGNQPQHF. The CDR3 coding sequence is TGTGCCAGCTCAGGGGACAGGGGAAATCAGCCCCAGCATTTT.

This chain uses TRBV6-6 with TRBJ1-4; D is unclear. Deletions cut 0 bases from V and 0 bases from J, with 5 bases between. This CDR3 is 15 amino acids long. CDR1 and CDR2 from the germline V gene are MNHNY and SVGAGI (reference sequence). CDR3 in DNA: TGTGCCAGCAGTTACTCGGCGTCAACTAATGAAAAACTGTTTTTT. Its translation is CASSYSASTNEKLFF.

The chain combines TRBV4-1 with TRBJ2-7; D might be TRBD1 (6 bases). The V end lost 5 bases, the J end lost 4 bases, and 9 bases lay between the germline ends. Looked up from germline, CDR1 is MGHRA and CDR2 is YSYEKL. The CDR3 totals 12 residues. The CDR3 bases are TGCGCCAGCAGCGCTCAGGGGTACGAGCAGTACTTC. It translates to CASSAQGYEQYF.

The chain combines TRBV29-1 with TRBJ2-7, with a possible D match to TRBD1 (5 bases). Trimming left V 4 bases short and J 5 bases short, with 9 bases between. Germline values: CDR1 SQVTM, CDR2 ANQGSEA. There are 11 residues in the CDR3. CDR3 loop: CSVAKGNEQYF. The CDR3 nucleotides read TGCAGCGTTGCAAAGGGGAACGAGCAGTACTTC.

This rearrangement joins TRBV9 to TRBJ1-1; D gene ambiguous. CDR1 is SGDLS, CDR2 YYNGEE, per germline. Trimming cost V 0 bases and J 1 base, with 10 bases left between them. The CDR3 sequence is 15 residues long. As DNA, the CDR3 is TGTGCCAGCAGCGTAGGTGGGGTACCGAACACTGAAGCTTTCTTT. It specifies CASSVGGVPNTEAFF.